The TCR beta chain under discussion was sequenced for a study of blood T cell repertoires in COVID-19. Study as a whole: COVID-19 samples from acute and convalescent phases originated in the United States, Italy and Spain. T cells, B-cell-depleted T cells, or PBMCs supplied cDNA or gDNA.

Methods used by the authors: By means of reference gene primer amplification, nucleated cell counts were estimated. The table came from immunoSEQ multiplex PCR; TCRdb's copy has only in-frame clones and leaves some out. Clone size and the V and J calls come from that table; the DNA yielded D and trimming. This repertoire shows more than 250,000 clones, around 89% found once; its top ten account for around 5.8%. Between the trimmed V and J ends, which lost 1 base and 1 base, there was a span of 17 bases. This CDR3 is built from 17 residues. Germline V CDR1 and CDR2: LNHDA, SQIVND (reference sequence). During active infection, Seattle patients enrolled and were then monitored through disease.

The chain has TRBV19 and TRBJ2-7; D possibly corresponds to TRBD2 (7 bases). Specimen: peripheral blood. This clonotype originated in a woman between 50 and 59 years old with COVID-19, enrolled during active disease. CDR3 sequence (DNA): TGTGCCAGTAGTATAGCCGGCGGGGGCTTGTCTTCCTACGAGCAGTACTTC. It encodes CASSIAGGGLSSYEQYF.